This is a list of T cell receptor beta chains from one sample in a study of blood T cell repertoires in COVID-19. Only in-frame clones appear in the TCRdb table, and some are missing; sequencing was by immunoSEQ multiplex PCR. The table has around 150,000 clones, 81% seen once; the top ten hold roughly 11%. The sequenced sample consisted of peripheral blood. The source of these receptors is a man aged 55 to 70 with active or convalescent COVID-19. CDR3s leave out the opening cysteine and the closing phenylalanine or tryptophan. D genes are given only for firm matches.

cdr3_aa: ASSWGNSAGELF
cdr3_length: 12
d_call: .
v_call: TRBV11-2
j_call: TRBJ2-2

cdr3_aa: ASSGRTSGRTSYNEQF
cdr3_length: 16
d_call: TRBD2
v_call: TRBV6-4
j_call: TRBJ2-1

cdr3_aa: ASRALAGTGVYNEQF
cdr3_length: 15
d_call: TRBD1
v_call: TRBV19
j_call: TRBJ2-1

cdr3_aa: ATSTRLAGVIFTDTQY
cdr3_length: 16
d_call: TRBD2
v_call: TRBV15
j_call: TRBJ2-3

cdr3_aa: ASSDRGQLYEQY
cdr3_length: 12
d_call: TRBD1
v_call: TRBV2
j_call: TRBJ2-7

cdr3_aa: ASSLAAVYGYT
cdr3_length: 11
d_call: .
v_call: TRBV5-5
j_call: TRBJ1-2

cdr3_aa: ASSFGGRPVRQETQY
cdr3_length: 15
d_call: .
v_call: TRBV7-9
j_call: TRBJ2-5

cdr3_aa: ATSSSLMLSGANVLT
cdr3_length: 15
d_call: .
v_call: TRBV15
j_call: TRBJ2-6

cdr3_aa: ASSALQGEDEQY
cdr3_length: 12
d_call: TRBD1
v_call: TRBV28
j_call: TRBJ2-7

cdr3_aa: ASSLAGQVGQPQH
cdr3_length: 13
d_call: .
v_call: TRBV5-1
j_call: TRBJ1-5

cdr3_aa: ASSYSRIMLADTQY
cdr3_length: 14
d_call: .
v_call: TRBV27
j_call: TRBJ2-3

cdr3_aa: ASSEGQGFTEAF
cdr3_length: 12
d_call: TRBD1
v_call: TRBV6-5
j_call: TRBJ1-1

cdr3_aa: ASSSPGEGQGTEQY
cdr3_length: 14
d_call: TRBD1
v_call: TRBV28
j_call: TRBJ2-7

cdr3_aa: ASDRVSGNTIY
cdr3_length: 11
d_call: TRBD1
v_call: TRBV6-5
j_call: TRBJ1-3

cdr3_aa: ASETSFHEQY
cdr3_length: 10
d_call: TRBD2
v_call: TRBV28
j_call: TRBJ2-7

cdr3_aa: ASSTGTASSYEQY
cdr3_length: 13
d_call: TRBD1
v_call: TRBV10-1
j_call: TRBJ2-7

cdr3_aa: ASRGLAGDRETQY
cdr3_length: 13
d_call: TRBD2
v_call: TRBV10-2
j_call: TRBJ2-5

cdr3_aa: ASSATGVAYNSPLH
cdr3_length: 14
d_call: TRBD1
v_call: TRBV6-6
j_call: TRBJ1-6

cdr3_aa: ASRMGQGTYT
cdr3_length: 10
d_call: .
v_call: TRBV12-3/TRBV12-4
j_call: TRBJ1-2

cdr3_aa: ASSLGSGGALGADTQY
cdr3_length: 16
d_call: TRBD2
v_call: TRBV5-4
j_call: TRBJ2-3

cdr3_aa: ASSLAGGGFYEQY
cdr3_length: 13
d_call: TRBD2
v_call: TRBV5-6
j_call: TRBJ2-7

cdr3_aa: ASSRNGADSGNTIY
cdr3_length: 14
d_call: .
v_call: TRBV19
j_call: TRBJ1-3

cdr3_aa: ASSSPGTGNSPLH
cdr3_length: 13
d_call: TRBD1
v_call: TRBV27
j_call: TRBJ1-6

cdr3_aa: ASSWGLAGDEQY
cdr3_length: 12
d_call: TRBD2
v_call: TRBV2
j_call: TRBJ2-7

cdr3_aa: ASSEGTGRGYT
cdr3_length: 11
d_call: TRBD1
v_call: TRBV6-1
j_call: TRBJ1-2

cdr3_aa: ASSALLAGVRTQY
cdr3_length: 13
d_call: TRBD2
v_call: TRBV2
j_call: TRBJ2-3

cdr3_aa: ASSLAGSNPYNSPLH
cdr3_length: 15
d_call: .
v_call: TRBV5-4
j_call: TRBJ1-6

cdr3_aa: ASSLGQGVRETQY
cdr3_length: 13
d_call: TRBD1
v_call: TRBV27
j_call: TRBJ2-5

cdr3_aa: ASRLDTGYEQY
cdr3_length: 11
d_call: .
v_call: TRBV7-9
j_call: TRBJ2-7

cdr3_aa: ASSTGTSHEQF
cdr3_length: 11
d_call: TRBD2
v_call: TRBV6-5
j_call: TRBJ2-1

cdr3_aa: ASSPMEQGVSYGYT
cdr3_length: 14
d_call: TRBD1
v_call: TRBV18
j_call: TRBJ1-2

cdr3_aa: ASTPAGAAVVYEQY
cdr3_length: 14
d_call: .
v_call: TRBV27
j_call: TRBJ2-7

cdr3_aa: ASNSRGMNTEAF
cdr3_length: 12
d_call: .
v_call: TRBV7-8
j_call: TRBJ1-1

cdr3_aa: ASSASQFLNTEAF
cdr3_length: 13
d_call: .
v_call: TRBV7-6
j_call: TRBJ1-1

cdr3_aa: ASSQGGSSGVYNEQF
cdr3_length: 15
d_call: TRBD2
v_call: TRBV3-1/TRBV3-2
j_call: TRBJ2-1